This TCR beta chain was sequenced for a study of beta chain features in type 1 diabetes. Study conclusions and caveats: Moderate yet significant TCRB CDR3 shortening was seen in Type 1 diabetes patients in all four CD4+ subsets.

As every portion of the isolated RNA was reverse transcribed, the sequencing read expressed TCRB transcripts. Clones were read by immunoSEQ multiplex PCR, and TCRdb kept only the in-frame ones, dropping some. The sample has 160,000 or so clones, approximately 8.7% seen once. The table lists this clone with a few counts. As yet, its antigen is unknown. Cell sorting via CD45RO/CCR7/CD25/CD127/CD95/CD27 was performed to obtain CD4+ naive, central memory, regulatory and stem cell-like memory cells. There are 15 residues in the CDR3. From germline, CDR1 is KGHSH and CDR2 LQKENI. V was cut by 2 bases and J by 3 bases, with 10 bases left in between.

The sequencing input was central memory CD4+ T cells from blood. V usage is TRBV18 and J usage is TRBJ1-4, with a tentative D call TRBD1 (5 bases). This clonotype was obtained from a woman in her twenties or thirties with type 1 diabetes. The CDR3 reads CASSPRTGPNEKLFF. CDR3 nucleotides: TGTGCCAGCTCACCAAGAACAGGTCCTAATGAAAAACTGTTTTTT.